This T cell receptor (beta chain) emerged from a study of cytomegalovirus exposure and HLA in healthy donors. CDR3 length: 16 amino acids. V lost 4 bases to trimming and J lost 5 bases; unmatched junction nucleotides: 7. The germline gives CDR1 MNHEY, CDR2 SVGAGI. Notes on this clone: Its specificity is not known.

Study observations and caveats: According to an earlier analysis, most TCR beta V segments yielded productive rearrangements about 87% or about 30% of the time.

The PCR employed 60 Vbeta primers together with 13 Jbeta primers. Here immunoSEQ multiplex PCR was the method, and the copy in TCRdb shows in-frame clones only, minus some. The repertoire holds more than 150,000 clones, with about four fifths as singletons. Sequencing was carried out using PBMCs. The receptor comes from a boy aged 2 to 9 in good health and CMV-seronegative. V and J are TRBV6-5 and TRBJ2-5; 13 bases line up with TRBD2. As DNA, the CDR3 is TGTGCCAGCAGTTTTGGACTAGCGGGAGTTGGGGAGACCCAGTACTTC. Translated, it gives CASSFGLAGVGETQYF.